Shown below are 21 T cell receptor beta chains from a single sample sequenced in a study of blood T cell repertoires in COVID-19 (dated by TCRdb to the early 2020s). The library was obtained by the immunoSEQ multiplex PCR assay. TCRdb re-hosts the immuneACCESS table, in-frame sequences only. Its copies lack some clones; in the studies checked, an unresolved V gene accounts for under half of them, and the cause for the rest is not known. This sample comprises under 95,000 clones, about 89% of them detected only once. About 3.9% of the sample is in the top ten clones. Specimen: peripheral blood. Receptor source: a woman between 45 and 65 years old in a cohort sampled during active COVID-19.

This clone was detected a few times. The V gene is TRBV3-1 (or the pseudogene TRBV3-2), the J gene TRBJ1-5; D uncertain. The CDR3 covers 13 residues. CDR1 and CDR2 (germline): LGHDT, YNNKEL (reference sequence). Trimming removed 1 base at V and 1 base at J, with 2 bases between. Here the CDR3 DNA reads TGTGCCAGCAGCCAAGCGAGCAATCAGCCCCAGCATTTT. Encoded protein: CASSQASNQPQHF.

The chain combines TRBV2 with TRBJ1-1; a weak D match, TRBD1 (5 bases). This CDR3 has 13 amino acids. V was shortened by 3 bases and J by 2 bases, with 7 bases between the two germline ends. From germline, CDR1 is SNHLY and CDR2 FYNNEI. The CDR3: CASSEGLNTEAFF. The CDR3 DNA follows: TGTGCCAGCAGTGAGGGACTAAACACTGAAGCTTTCTTT.

V is TRBV18 and J is TRBJ1-5; 11 nucleotides line up with TRBD1. V lost 3 bases to trimming and J lost 6 bases; unmatched junction nucleotides: 4. Germline CDR1 reads KGHSH; CDR2 reads LQKENI. The CDR3 runs to 15 residues. The CDR3 is CASSPGTGGTQPQHF. The CDR3 coding sequence is TGTGCCAGCTCACCCGGGACAGGGGGAACTCAGCCCCAGCATTTT.

The rearrangement uses TRBV4-1 and TRBJ2-5; TRBD1 matches 7 bases. V dropped 4 bases and J dropped 4; count of bases not matched to a gene: 9. This CDR3 contains 15 residues. Germline CDR1 MGHRA, CDR2 YSYEKL. CDR3 in DNA: TGCGCCAGCAGCCCCCTGGACAGGATCGGAGAGACCCAGTACTTC. Amino acid sequence: CASSPLDRIGETQYF.

V and J are TRBV9 and TRBJ2-1; D is perhaps TRBD2 (7 bases). Germline V lookup: CDR1 SGDLS, CDR2 YYNGEE. Trimming removed 6 bases at V and 3 bases at J, with 19 bases between. The CDR3 loop spans 16 amino acids. CDR3 DNA: TGTGCCAGCAACGACGGGGGAGGGGGTATCTACAATGAGCAGTTCTTC. Translating it yields CASNDGGGGIYNEQFF. Full variable domain (missing parts from reference TRBV9 and TRBJ2-1): DSGVTQTPKHLITATGQRVTLRCSPRSGDLSVYWYQQSLDQGLQFLIQYYNGEERAKGNILERFSAQQFPDLHSELNLSSLELGDSALYFCASNDGGGGIYNEQFFGPGTRLTVL.

The genes are TRBV4-1 and TRBJ1-1; D unclear. Trimming cost V 1 base and J 6 bases, with 9 bases left between them. This CDR3 region has 13 residues. Germline CDR1 and CDR2: MGHRA and YSYEKL. The CDR3 DNA reads TGCGCCAGCAGCCAAGCGAGTCTGGCTGAAGCTTTCTTT. As protein: CASSQASLAEAFF.

V is TRBV5-1 and J is TRBJ2-3; 8 nucleotides agree with TRBD1. The V and J ends lost 6 bases and 1 base, in that order; junction bases with no gene match: 4. Per germline, CDR1 SGHRS and CDR2 YFSETQ. This CDR3 has 14 amino acids. CDR3 nucleotides: TGCGCCAGCACCCAGGACAGGGGCACAGATACGCAGTATTTT. Translating gives CASTQDRGTDTQYF. Supplemented by reference TRBV5-1 and TRBJ2-3, the full variable domain reads KAGVTQTPRYLIKTRGQQVTLSCSPISGHRSVSWYQQTPGQGLQFLFEYFSETQRNKGNFPGRFSGRQFSNSRSEMNVSTLELGDSALYLCASTQDRGTDTQYFGPGTRLTVL.

V and J are TRBV11-2 and TRBJ2-3; TRBD1 agrees at 8 bases. This CDR3 is built from 17 residues. Germline V gene sequence: CDR1 SGHAT, CDR2 FQNNGV. V shed 4 bases and J 2 bases; nucleotides not matched to a gene: 11. CDR3 amino acids: CASSWERQGPNTDTQYF. The CDR3, as DNA: TGTGCCAGCAGCTGGGAGCGACAGGGGCCTAACACAGATACGCAGTATTTT.

The genes are TRBV7-9 and TRBJ2-2, with 10 nucleotides matching TRBD1. The J segment lost 5 bases and the V segment lost 3 bases, leaving 3 bases of the junction unmatched. The CDR3 contains 15 residues. Germline-derived CDR1 and CDR2 are SEHNR and FQNEAQ (reference sequence). The CDR3 protein is CASSFGTGETGELFF. Here the CDR3 DNA reads TGTGCCAGCAGCTTCGGGACAGGGGAGACCGGGGAGCTGTTTTTT.

The chain employs TRBV5-1 and TRBJ2-7, with D tentatively TRBD2 (5 bases). Germline V gene data show CDR1 as SGHRS and CDR2 as YFSETQ. Trimming cost V 0 bases and J 4 bases, with 11 bases left between them. CDR3 size: 14 residues. The CDR3 is CASSLGTSIYEQYF. CDR3 nucleotide sequence: TGCGCCAGCAGCTTGGGGACTTCTATATACGAGCAGTACTTC.

The chain couples TRBV5-1 to TRBJ1-2; possibly TRBD1 for D (5 bases). The CDR3 runs 13 residues. V shed 5 bases and J shed 2 bases, with 10 bases lying between them. The germline CDR1 and CDR2 sequences are SGHRS and YFSETQ. This CDR3 reads CASRNQGNYGYTF. CDR3 sequence (DNA): TGCGCCAGCAGGAACCAGGGCAACTATGGCTACACCTTC.

This clone was seen just once. The gene calls are TRBV7-6 and TRBJ2-5; 10 bases are a match to TRBD2. The V and J ends lost 5 bases and 4 bases, in that order; junction bases with no gene match: 4. The germline V gene encodes CDR1 SGHVS and CDR2 FNYEAQ. The CDR3 runs to 14 residues. The CDR3 DNA is TGTGCCAGCAGCCACCGACTAGCGGGAGAGACCCAGTACTTC. It is translated as CASSHRLAGETQYF.

V gene TRBV28 combines with J gene TRBJ2-4; D is unresolved. Looked up from germline, CDR1 is MDHEN and CDR2 is SYDVKM. CDR3 length equals 13 residues. The V gene lost 10 bases and the J gene lost 2 bases, with 12 bases spanning the gap. For the CDR3, the DNA is TGTGCCATCTCTTCTATTACCAAAAACATTCAGTACTTC. Protein sequence: CAISSITKNIQYF.

This rearrangement joins TRBV19 to TRBJ2-3, with TRBD2 matching 12 bases. CDR3 length: 17 amino acids. Germline V gene lookup returns CDR1 LNHDA and CDR2 SQIVND (reference sequence). V lost 5 bases to trimming and J lost 0 bases; unmatched junction nucleotides: 6. In DNA, the CDR3 is TGTGCCAGTAGTGATCCGGGACTAGCGGGCAGCACAGATACGCAGTATTTT. Its translation: CASSDPGLAGSTDTQYF.

The chain combines TRBV5-1 with TRBJ2-7, with 12 positions matching TRBD2. Trimming took 5 bases from V and 4 from J; bases not matched to a gene: 4. Germline V CDR1 and CDR2: SGHRS, YFSETQ. The CDR3 is 14 residues long. Here the CDR3 reads CASRIGTSGYEQYF. The CDR3 nucleotides read TGCGCCAGCAGAATTGGGACTAGCGGGTACGAGCAGTACTTC.

The CDR3 protein is CASSRGLRDRGLNEQFF. The DNA of the CDR3 is TGCGCCAGCAGCCGGGGGCTACGGGACAGGGGTTTGAATGAGCAGTTCTTC. This rearrangement joins TRBV4-1 to TRBJ2-1; the match to TRBD1 covers 10 bases. The V segment lost 4 bases and the J segment 7 bases; nucleotides outside the gene matches: 13. This CDR3 has 17 residues. Germline CDR1 is MGHRA and CDR2 is YSYEKL.

This rearrangement joins TRBV10-3 to TRBJ1-5; 7 bases map to TRBD1. Per germline, CDR1 ENHRY and CDR2 SYGVKD. V dropped 3 bases and J dropped 0; count of bases not matched to a gene: 5. The CDR3 has 16 amino acids. The CDR3 sequence: CAISEGTAYSNQPQHF. DNA of the CDR3: TGTGCCATCAGTGAAGGGACAGCCTATAGCAATCAGCCCCAGCATTTT.

The chain recombines TRBV5-1 with TRBJ2-5, with TRBD2 as a possible D gene (5 bases). Germline CDR1 SGHRS, CDR2 YFSETQ. This CDR3 spans 12 amino acids. V was shortened by 4 bases and J by 5 bases, with 9 bases between the two germline ends. The CDR3 protein is CASSDGMETQYF. The CDR3 DNA follows: TGCGCCAGCAGCGACGGGATGGAGACCCAGTACTTC.

The CDR3 loop is CASSRRLDDKSSTDTQYF. CDR3 coding DNA: TGTGCCAGCAGCCGGAGGTTGGATGACAAATCTAGCACAGATACGCAGTATTTT. This chain joins TRBV7-9 and TRBJ2-3; maybe TRBD2 (5 bases). Germline CDR1 is SEHNR and CDR2 is FQNEAQ (reference sequence). The germline V and J ends were trimmed by 5 bases and 0 bases, with 21 bases remaining between them. CDR3 length: 18 residues.

A single count supports this clone. The V gene is TRBV11-3, the J gene TRBJ2-1; 7 nucleotides line up with TRBD2. The V and J ends lost 5 bases and 0 bases, in that order; junction bases with no gene match: 7. From germline, CDR1 is SGHNT and CDR2 YENEEA. CDR3 size: 16 residues. In DNA, the CDR3 is TGTGCCAGCAGCATTACTAGCGCCAGCTCCTACAATGAGCAGTTCTTC. Translating it yields CASSITSASSYNEQFF.

The V call is TRBV9, the J call TRBJ1-4; TRBD1 agrees at 7 bases. With V trimmed by 2 bases and J by 8 bases, 9 bases remained unmatched. Germline loops: CDR1 SGDLS, CDR2 YYNGEE. This CDR3 is 15 amino acids long. The CDR3 sequence: CASSVTTGAGEKLFF. The DNA for the CDR3 is TGTGCCAGCAGCGTCACCACAGGGGCCGGGGAAAAACTGTTTTTT.